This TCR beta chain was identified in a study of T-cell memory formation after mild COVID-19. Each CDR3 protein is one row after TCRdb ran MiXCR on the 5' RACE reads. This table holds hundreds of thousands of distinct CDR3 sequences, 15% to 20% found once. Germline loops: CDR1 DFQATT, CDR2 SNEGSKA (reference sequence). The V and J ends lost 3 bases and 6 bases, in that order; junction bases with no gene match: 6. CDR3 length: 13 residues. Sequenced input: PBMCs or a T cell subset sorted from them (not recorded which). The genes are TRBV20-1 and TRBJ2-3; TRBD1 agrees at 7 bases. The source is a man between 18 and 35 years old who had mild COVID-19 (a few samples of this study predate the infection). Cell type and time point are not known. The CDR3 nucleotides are TGCAGTGCTAGCGAGGGGGCGAGGGATACGCAGTATTTT. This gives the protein CSASEGARDTQYF.